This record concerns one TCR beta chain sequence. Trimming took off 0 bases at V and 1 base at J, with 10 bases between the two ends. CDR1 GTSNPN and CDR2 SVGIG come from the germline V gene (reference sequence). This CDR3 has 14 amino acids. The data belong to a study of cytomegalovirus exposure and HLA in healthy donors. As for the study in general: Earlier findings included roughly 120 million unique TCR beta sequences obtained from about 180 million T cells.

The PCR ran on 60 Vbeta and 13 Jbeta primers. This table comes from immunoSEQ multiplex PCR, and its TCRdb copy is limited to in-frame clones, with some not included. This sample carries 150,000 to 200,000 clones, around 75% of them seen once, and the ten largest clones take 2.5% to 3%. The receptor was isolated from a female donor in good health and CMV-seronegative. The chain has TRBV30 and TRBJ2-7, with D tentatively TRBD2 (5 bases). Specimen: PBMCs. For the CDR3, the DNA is TGTGCCTGGAGTGTAGGAGGTAATTCCTACGAGCAGTACTTC. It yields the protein CAWSVGGNSYEQYF.